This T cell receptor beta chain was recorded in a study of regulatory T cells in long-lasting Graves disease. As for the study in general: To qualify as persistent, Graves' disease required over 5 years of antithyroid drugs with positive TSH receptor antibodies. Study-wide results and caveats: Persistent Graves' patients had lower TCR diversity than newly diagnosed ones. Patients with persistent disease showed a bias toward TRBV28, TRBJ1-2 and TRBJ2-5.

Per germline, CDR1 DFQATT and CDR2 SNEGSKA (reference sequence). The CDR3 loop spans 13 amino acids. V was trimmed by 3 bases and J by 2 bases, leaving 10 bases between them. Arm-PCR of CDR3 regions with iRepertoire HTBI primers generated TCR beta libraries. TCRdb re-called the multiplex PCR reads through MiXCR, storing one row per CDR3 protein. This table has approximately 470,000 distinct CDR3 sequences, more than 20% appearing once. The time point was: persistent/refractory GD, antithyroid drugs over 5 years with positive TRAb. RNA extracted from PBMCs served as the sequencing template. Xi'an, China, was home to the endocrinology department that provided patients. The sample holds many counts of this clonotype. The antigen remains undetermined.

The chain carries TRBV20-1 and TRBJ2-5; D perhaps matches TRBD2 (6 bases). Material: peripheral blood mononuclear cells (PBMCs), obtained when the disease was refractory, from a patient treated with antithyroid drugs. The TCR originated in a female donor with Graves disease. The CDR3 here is CSARGTLQETQYF. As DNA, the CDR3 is TGCAGTGCTAGGGGGACTTTACAAGAGACCCAGTACTTC.